Each of the 19 T cell receptor beta chains below was sequenced from the same sample in a study of blood T cell repertoires in COVID-19. Clones were sequenced by immunoSEQ multiplex PCR, and TCRdb holds only the in-frame ones, with some missing. Altogether more than 65,000 clones are present, 89% being singletons, with the ten largest covering about 9.1%. Material for sequencing was peripheral blood. These receptors all stem from a man aged 50 or older with acute or convalescent COVID-19.

This clone was counted once. The gene calls are TRBV29-1 and TRBJ2-7, with TRBD1 matching 7 bases. The ends lost 4 bases at V and 5 bases at J; junction bases unmatched: 5. The CDR3 runs 12 residues. CDR1 and CDR2 (germline): SQVTM, ANQGSEA. This CDR3 is CSVAGQSDEQYF. In DNA, the CDR3 is TGCAGCGTTGCGGGACAGAGCGACGAGCAGTACTTC.

The rearrangement joins TRBV5-1 to TRBJ2-1; 10 bases agree with TRBD2. Germline CDR1 SGHRS, CDR2 YFSETQ. V lost 0 bases and J lost 7; bases outside the gene matches: 4. The CDR3 loop spans 15 amino acids. CDR3 nucleotides: TGCGCCAGCAGCTTGGCTCCTAGCGGGGGAAATGAGCAGTTCTTC. As protein: CASSLAPSGGNEQFF.

V is TRBV19 and J is TRBJ1-6; weak D call: TRBD1 (5 bases). V lost 6 bases and J 6 bases, leaving 9 bases between the germline ends. There are 13 residues in the CDR3. Germline V gene sequence: CDR1 LNHDA, CDR2 SQIVND (reference sequence). CDR3: CASRRDLNSPLHF. In DNA form, the CDR3 reads TGTGCCAGTAGGCGGGACCTTAATTCACCCCTCCACTTT. Variable domain in full (rest from reference TRBV19 and TRBJ1-6): DGGITQSPKYLFRKEGQNVTLSCEQNLNHDAMYWYRQDPGQGLRLIYYSQIVNDFQKGDIAEGYSVSREKKESFPLTVTSAQKNPTAFYLCASRRDLNSPLHFGNGTRLTVT.

In this sample, this clone turned up a few times. V is TRBV9 and J is TRBJ2-1, with unresolved D. The V and J ends lost 0 bases and 5 bases respectively, with 3 bases between them. CDR3 length: 12 residues. Germline-derived CDR1 and CDR2 are SGDLS and YYNGEE. The CDR3 DNA sequence: TGTGCCAGCAGCGTAGCGGACAATGAGCAGTTCTTC. Protein product: CASSVADNEQFF. The whole variable domain, remainder taken from reference TRBV9 and TRBJ2-1, is DSGVTQTPKHLITATGQRVTLRCSPRSGDLSVYWYQQSLDQGLQFLIQYYNGEERAKGNILERFSAQQFPDLHSELNLSSLELGDSALYFCASSVADNEQFFGPGTRLTVL.

The rearrangement links TRBV2 to TRBJ1-1; 10 bases match TRBD1. V lost 3 bases and J lost 4; bases outside the gene matches: 8. The CDR3 covers 16 residues. Germline CDR1 reads SNHLY; CDR2 reads FYNNEI. CDR3 loop: CASSDARRTGGTEAFF. The CDR3 nucleotides read TGTGCCAGCAGTGACGCCCGTAGGACAGGGGGCACTGAAGCTTTCTTT. Full variable domain (rest looked up from reference TRBV2 and TRBJ1-1): EPEVTQTPSHQVTQMGQEVILRCVPISNHLYFYWYRQILGQKVEFLVSFYNNEISEKSEIFDDQFSVERPDGSNFTLKIRSTKLEDSAMYFCASSDARRTGGTEAFFGQGTRLTVV.

The chain joins TRBV6-6 to TRBJ1-6; 9 nucleotides match TRBD1. V lost 3 bases and J lost 8; bases outside the gene matches: 5. CDR1 is MNHNY and CDR2 is SVGAGI in the germline V gene (reference sequence). The CDR3 totals 15 residues. The CDR3 DNA is TGTGCCAGCAGTTATGGGGACAGGGCGTATTCACCCCTCCACTTT. It specifies CASSYGDRAYSPLHF.

The V and J genes are TRBV7-9 and TRBJ2-3, with 8 bases lining up with TRBD2. This CDR3 region has 17 residues. Looked up from germline, CDR1 is SEHNR and CDR2 is FQNEAQ (reference sequence). V was clipped by 3 bases and J by 0 bases; unmatched bases: 8. The CDR3 loop reads CASSLDRGGDSTDTQYF. CDR3 sequence (DNA): TGTGCCAGCAGCTTGGATCGGGGGGGGGATAGCACAGATACGCAGTATTTT.

This sequence joins TRBV12-3 or TRBV12-4 and TRBJ1-2; D gene ambiguous. The CDR3 runs to 12 residues. Trimming cost V 6 bases and J 3 bases, with 8 bases left between them. CDR3 sequence reads: CASSSGDYGYTF. The CDR3 nucleotides read TGTGCCAGCAGCTCGGGAGACTATGGCTACACCTTC.

This rearrangement joins TRBV3-1 (or the pseudogene TRBV3-2) to TRBJ1-1, with D possibly being TRBD1 (5 bases). V lost 4 bases and J lost 0, with 12 bases in between. CDR1 is LGHDT and CDR2 is YNNKEL in the germline V gene (reference sequence). The CDR3 loop spans 15 amino acids. The CDR3 here is CASSPRQGMNTEAFF. In DNA form, the CDR3 reads TGTGCCAGCAGCCCAAGGCAGGGCATGAACACTGAAGCTTTCTTT.

The chain employs TRBV7-2 and TRBJ2-1; possible D gene TRBD1, 5 bases. The V end lost 1 base, the J end lost 6 bases, and 10 bases lay between the germline ends. The length of the CDR3 is 14 residues. Per the germline V gene, CDR1 is SGHTA and CDR2 is FQGNSA. Here the CDR3 DNA reads TGTGCCAGCAGCTTAGACACAGGTCGCAATGAGCAGTTCTTC. Translated, it gives CASSLDTGRNEQFF.

The chain joins TRBV10-3 to TRBJ2-7, with 10 bases identical to TRBD1. This CDR3 has 17 amino acids. Trimming cost V 2 bases and J 3 bases; bases outside gene matches: 10. Germline assignment: CDR1 ENHRY and CDR2 SYGVKD. The chain's CDR3 is CAISERQGQGKVYEQYV. The CDR3 region has the DNA TGTGCCATCAGTGAGCGGCAGGGACAGGGGAAGGTCTACGAGCAGTACGTC.

This chain uses TRBV5-1 with TRBJ2-1; a weak D match, TRBD1 (5 bases). Deletions cut 7 bases from V and 5 bases from J, with 19 bases between. From germline, CDR1 is SGHRS and CDR2 YFSETQ. The CDR3 runs to 15 residues. CDR3 coding DNA: TGCGCCAGCGCAATTCGGGCGACAGCAAACAATGAGCAGTTCTTC. Amino acids: CASAIRATANNEQFF.

This sequence joins TRBV4-1 and TRBJ2-3, with 9 positions matching TRBD2. V was pared by 2 bases and J by 1 base, with 4 bases of the junction left unmatched. Germline V gene data show CDR1 as MGHRA and CDR2 as YSYEKL. CDR3 length: 16 residues. The chain's CDR3 is CASSQPIAGGTDTQYF. CDR3 bases: TGCGCCAGCAGCCAACCAATAGCGGGGGGCACAGATACGCAGTATTTT.

J is TRBJ2-3 and V is TRBV18; unclear D gene. Per germline, CDR1 KGHSH and CDR2 LQKENI. V was shortened by 3 bases and J by 1 base, with 8 bases between the two germline ends. This CDR3 has 14 residues. The DNA for the CDR3 is TGTGCCAGCTCACCCCCTACCGGCACAGATACGCAGTATTTT. It codes for CASSPPTGTDTQYF.

This chain uses TRBV6-1 with TRBJ1-5, with a possible D match to TRBD1 (5 bases). The germline V gene has CDR1 MNHNS and CDR2 SASEGT. The CDR3 length is 13 residues. V shed 3 bases and J shed 7 bases, with 10 bases lying between them. CDR3 coding DNA: TGTGCCAGCAGTGACAGGGAAAGACAGCCCCAGCATTTT. It yields the protein CASSDRERQPQHF.

The rearrangement joins TRBV2 to TRBJ1-6, with 12 nucleotides matching TRBD1. From germline, CDR1 is SNHLY and CDR2 FYNNEI. The CDR3 covers 16 residues. V trimming: 7 bases; J trimming: 7 bases; junction bases outside the gene matches: 8. CDR3 nucleotides: TGTGCCAGCAAGGGACAGGGGGCTCTAGGGAATTCACCCCTCCACTTT. Residues: CASKGQGALGNSPLHF.

This clone was seen once. The rearrangement uses TRBV6-5 and TRBJ2-2; TRBD2 aligns across 9 bases. The germline gives CDR1 MNHEY, CDR2 SVGAGI. With V trimmed by 2 bases and J by 6 bases, 4 bases remained unmatched. The CDR3 covers 15 residues. In DNA form, the CDR3 reads TGTGCCAGCAGTTACGGCGGGGGGGCCCCCGGGGAGCTGTTTTTT. Translating it yields CASSYGGGAPGELFF.

V and J are TRBV7-2 and TRBJ1-3; TRBD1 agrees at 7 bases. The CDR3 is 15 residues long. V lost 5 bases, J lost 4 bases, and 8 bases stayed unmatched. CDR1 and CDR2 (germline): SGHTA, FQGNSA. The CDR3 spells CASSGQAVEGNTIYF. CDR3 nucleotide sequence: TGTGCCAGCAGCGGACAGGCAGTGGAGGGAAACACCATATATTTT.

The chain employs TRBV5-1 and TRBJ1-4; TRBD1 is a possible D gene (6 bases). Trimming left V 5 bases short and J 8 bases short, with 19 bases between. Germline V gene data show CDR1 as SGHRS and CDR2 as YFSETQ. The CDR3 totals 15 residues. The CDR3 protein is CASREPGTPSEKLFF. DNA of the CDR3: TGCGCCAGCAGGGAACCCGGGACACCATCAGAAAAACTGTTTTTT.